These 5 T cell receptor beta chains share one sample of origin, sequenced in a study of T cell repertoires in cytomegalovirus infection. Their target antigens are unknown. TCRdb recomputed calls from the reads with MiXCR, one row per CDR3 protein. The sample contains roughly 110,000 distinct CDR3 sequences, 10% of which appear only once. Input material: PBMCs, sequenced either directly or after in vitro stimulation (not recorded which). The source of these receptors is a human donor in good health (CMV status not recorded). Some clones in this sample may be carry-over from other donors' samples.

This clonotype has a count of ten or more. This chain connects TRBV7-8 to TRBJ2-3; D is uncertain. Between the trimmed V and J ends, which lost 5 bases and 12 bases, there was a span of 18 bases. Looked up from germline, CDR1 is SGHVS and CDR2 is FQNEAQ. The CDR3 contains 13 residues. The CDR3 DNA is TGTGCCAGCAGCCCAGTAATTTTGGCAGAACAGTATTTT. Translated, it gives CASSPVILAEQYF.

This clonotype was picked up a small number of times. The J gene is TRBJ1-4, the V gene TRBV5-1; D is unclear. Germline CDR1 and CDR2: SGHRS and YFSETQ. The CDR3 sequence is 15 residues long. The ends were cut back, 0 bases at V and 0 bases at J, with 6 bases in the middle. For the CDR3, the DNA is TGCGCCAGCAGCTTGGCGGCCGCAACTAATGAAAAACTGTTTTTT. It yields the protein CASSLAAATNEKLFF. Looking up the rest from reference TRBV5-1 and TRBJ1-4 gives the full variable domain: KAGVTQTPRYLIKTRGQQVTLSCSPISGHRSVSWYQQTPGQGLQFLFEYFSETQRNKGNFPGRFSGRQFSNSRSEMNVSTLELGDSALYLCASSLAAATNEKLFFGSGTQLSVL.

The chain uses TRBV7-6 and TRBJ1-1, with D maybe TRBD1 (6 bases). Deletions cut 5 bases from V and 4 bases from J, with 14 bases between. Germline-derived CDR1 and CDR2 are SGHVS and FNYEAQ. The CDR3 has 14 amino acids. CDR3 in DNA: TGTGCCAGCAGCCCACAGGGAGTGGGCACTGAAGCTTTCTTT. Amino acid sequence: CASSPQGVGTEAFF.

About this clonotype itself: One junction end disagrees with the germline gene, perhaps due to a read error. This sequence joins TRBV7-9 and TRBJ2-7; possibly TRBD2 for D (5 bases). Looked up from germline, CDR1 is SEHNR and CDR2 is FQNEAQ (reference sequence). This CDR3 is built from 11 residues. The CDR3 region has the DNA TGTGCCAGCAGCTTAGCGGAGCGGAAGGACTTC. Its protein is CASSLAERKDF.

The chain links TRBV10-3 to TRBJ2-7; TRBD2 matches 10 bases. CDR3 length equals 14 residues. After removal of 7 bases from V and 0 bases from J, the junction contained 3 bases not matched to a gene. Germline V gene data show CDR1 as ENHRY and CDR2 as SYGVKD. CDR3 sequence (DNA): TGTGCCATCAAAACTAGCGGGACCTCCTACGAGCAGTACTTC. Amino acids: CAIKTSGTSYEQYF.